The 28 T cell receptor beta chains below were found in one sample sequenced in a study of blood T cell repertoires in COVID-19. TCRdb's table, derived via immunoSEQ multiplex PCR, lists solely in-frame clones and lacks some. The sample lists approximately 260,000 clones; 85% to 95% were seen once. The material sequenced was PBMCs or T cells enriched from blood (not recorded which). These receptors all come from a woman aged 18-30 years who had recovered from COVID-19.

V is TRBV5-1 and J is TRBJ2-1; TRBD2 aligns across 8 bases. The CDR3 is 14 residues long. The ends lost 7 bases at V and 7 bases at J; junction bases unmatched: 10. Germline lookup yields CDR1 SGHRS and CDR2 YFSETQ. The CDR3 nucleotides read TGCGCCAGCGCCGCGGTAGCGGGGTATAATGAGCAGTTCTTC. Encoded protein: CASAAVAGYNEQFF.

The genes are TRBV11-3 and TRBJ1-6; TRBD1 might be the D (6 bases). Germline V gene data show CDR1 as SGHNT and CDR2 as YENEEA. This CDR3 has 14 amino acids. V was trimmed by 7 bases and J by 1 base, leaving 8 bases between them. The CDR3: CASKQGSYNSPLHF. The CDR3 nucleotides are TGTGCCAGCAAACAGGGTTCCTATAATTCACCCCTCCACTTT.

The V and J genes are TRBV11-2 and TRBJ2-1; possibly TRBD1 for D (6 bases). Germline V gene lookup returns CDR1 SGHAT and CDR2 FQNNGV. V was trimmed by 3 bases and J by 8 bases, leaving 14 bases between them. The CDR3 is 14 amino acids. The CDR3 here is CASSFGGLVDEQFF. The CDR3 nucleotides read TGTGCCAGCAGCTTTGGGGGCCTCGTGGATGAGCAGTTCTTC.

This chain links TRBV24-1 with TRBJ2-7, with D possibly matching TRBD1 (6 bases). V was cut by 2 bases and J by 0 bases, with 10 bases left in between. This CDR3 spans 15 amino acids. In germline, CDR1 is KGHDR, CDR2 SFDVKD. The DNA of the CDR3 is TGTGCCACCAGTGATTCTGGACAGAGCTCCTACGAGCAGTACTTC. This codes for CATSDSGQSSYEQYF.

This chain connects TRBV5-1 to TRBJ1-5; no firm D call. This CDR3 contains 15 residues. CDR1 is SGHRS, CDR2 YFSETQ, per germline. V was pared by 0 bases and J by 4 bases, with 11 bases between. The DNA for the CDR3 is TGCGCCAGCAGCTTGGGCTCCGCGGCTAATCAGCCCCAGCATTTT. It encodes CASSLGSAANQPQHF. Full variable domain (missing parts from reference TRBV5-1 and TRBJ1-5): KAGVTQTPRYLIKTRGQQVTLSCSPISGHRSVSWYQQTPGQGLQFLFEYFSETQRNKGNFPGRFSGRQFSNSRSEMNVSTLELGDSALYLCASSLGSAANQPQHFGDGTRLSIL.

The chain couples TRBV19 to TRBJ1-1; D ambiguous. Germline assignment: CDR1 LNHDA and CDR2 SQIVND (reference sequence). CDR3 size: 14 residues. V dropped 5 bases and J dropped 3 bases, with 13 bases sitting between them. CDR3 amino acids: CASSPPQFYTEAFF. CDR3 DNA sequence: TGTGCCAGTAGTCCTCCTCAGTTCTACACTGAAGCTTTCTTT.

This clone came up a few times. The genes are TRBV5-1 and TRBJ1-5; D call uncertain. The V and J ends lost 0 bases and 0 bases respectively, with 7 bases between them. CDR1 is SGHRS, CDR2 YFSETQ, per germline. The CDR3 covers 15 residues. The CDR3 spells CASSLDSYSNQPQHF. In DNA, the CDR3 is TGCGCCAGCAGCTTGGACAGCTATAGCAATCAGCCCCAGCATTTT.

The gene calls are TRBV12-5 and TRBJ2-3, with 8 bases aligning to TRBD2. This CDR3 is built from 14 residues. CDR1 is LGHNT, CDR2 FRNRAP, per germline. The V gene end was trimmed by 3 bases and the J gene end by 1 base; junction bases not matched to a gene: 0. CDR3 in amino acids: CASGLAGGTDTQYF. In DNA form, the CDR3 reads TGTGCTAGTGGTTTAGCGGGGGGCACAGATACGCAGTATTTT. Full variable domain (remainder filled in from reference TRBV12-5 and TRBJ2-3): DARVTQTPRHKVTEMGQEVTMRCQPILGHNTVFWYRQTMMQGLELLAYFRNRAPLDDSGMPKDRFSAEMPDATLATLKIQPSEPRDSAVYFCASGLAGGTDTQYFGPGTRLTVL.

This clone was observed once. The chain uses TRBV5-1 and TRBJ2-1, with D tentatively TRBD2 (7 bases). Germline V gives CDR1 SGHRS, CDR2 YFSETQ. The V and J ends lost 4 bases and 7 bases respectively, with 21 bases between them. The CDR3 is 16 residues long. The CDR3 here is CASSNVGGPRVNEQFF. The CDR3 DNA is TGCGCCAGCAGCAACGTCGGGGGGCCGAGGGTGAATGAGCAGTTCTTC.

This clone was counted between two and nine times. The rearrangement uses TRBV4-2 and TRBJ2-7; the match to TRBD2 covers 10 bases. CDR3 length: 16 residues. Germline CDR1 LGHNA, CDR2 YNFKEQ. Trimming removed 0 bases from V and 5 bases from J; junction bases left unmatched: 7. In nucleotides, the CDR3 is TGTGCCAGCAGCCAAGATGCGGCTAGCGGGGGAAACGAGCAGTACTTC. Its protein product is CASSQDAASGGNEQYF.

The rearrangement uses TRBV3-1 (or the pseudogene TRBV3-2) and TRBJ2-7; 7 positions agree with TRBD2. V shed 4 bases, J shed 3 bases, and the junction held 9 bases outside the gene matches. The CDR3 is 15 amino acids. Germline values: CDR1 LGHDT, CDR2 YNNKEL (reference sequence). The CDR3 sequence: CASSRDGGLNYEQYF. CDR3 coding DNA: TGTGCCAGCAGCCGGGATGGGGGACTAAACTACGAGCAGTACTTC.

The sample holds one count of this clone. The chain employs TRBV3-1 (or the pseudogene TRBV3-2) and TRBJ1-4; 8 bases match TRBD1. There are 15 residues in the CDR3. V shed 1 base and J 7 bases; nucleotides not matched to a gene: 5. In germline, CDR1 is LGHDT, CDR2 YNNKEL (reference sequence). This CDR3 reads CASSQGTGPSEKLFF. The CDR3 nucleotides read TGTGCCAGCAGCCAAGGGACAGGGCCGTCTGAAAAACTGTTTTTT.

The J gene is TRBJ2-3, the V gene TRBV13, with 12 bases fitting TRBD2. Looked up from germline, CDR1 is PRHDT and CDR2 is FYEKMQ (reference sequence). The J segment lost 3 bases and the V segment lost 5 bases, leaving 12 bases of the junction unmatched. The CDR3 length is 18 residues. This CDR3 reads CASSPRTSGISGTDTQYF. CDR3 bases: TGTGCCAGCAGCCCGCGGACTAGCGGGATATCAGGGACAGATACGCAGTATTTT.

The V gene is TRBV7-9, the J gene TRBJ1-3, with D unclear. CDR1 and CDR2 from the germline V gene are SEHNR and FQNEAQ (reference sequence). This CDR3 spans 14 amino acids. Deletions cut 6 bases from V and 2 bases from J, with 11 bases between. The CDR3 here is CASSSLAAGNTIYF. CDR3 coding DNA: TGTGCCAGCAGTTCTCTCGCGGCTGGAAACACCATATATTTT.

The V call is TRBV3-1 (or the pseudogene TRBV3-2), the J call TRBJ1-2; 9 nucleotides match TRBD1. The V segment lost 5 bases and the J segment 0 bases; nucleotides outside the gene matches: 19. The CDR3 loop spans 20 amino acids. CDR1 is LGHDT, CDR2 YNNKEL, per germline (reference sequence). The CDR3, as DNA: TGTGCCAGCAGCATCTATTCCGACCGGGGACAGGGCCCTTCTAACTATGGCTACACCTTC. It is translated as CASSIYSDRGQGPSNYGYTF.

The rearrangement uses TRBV6-5 and TRBJ1-1; D gene unclear. V was pared by 7 bases and J by 6 bases, with 12 bases between. CDR1 is MNHEY, CDR2 SVGAGI, per germline. The CDR3 loop spans 12 amino acids. CDR3 nucleotide sequence: TGTGCCAGCAAGTTGGCCAGCGCTGAAGCTTTCTTT. Translated, it gives CASKLASAEAFF.

The chain combines TRBV18 with TRBJ2-1; 8 positions match TRBD1. CDR1 is KGHSH and CDR2 is LQKENI in the germline V gene. This CDR3 comprises 14 residues. Trimming removed 3 bases from V and 7 bases from J; junction bases left unmatched: 5. In DNA, the CDR3 is TGTGCCAGCTCACCGCAGGGGGCCGGTAATGAGCAGTTCTTC. It specifies CASSPQGAGNEQFF.

The rearrangement uses TRBV11-3 and TRBJ2-5; 12 positions match TRBD2. The CDR3 totals 16 residues. The junction had 4 bases not matched to a gene; V was cut back by 3 bases and J by 2 bases. CDR1 is SGHNT, CDR2 YENEEA, per germline. CDR3 loop: CASSFTLAGGQETQYF. The CDR3 DNA reads as TGTGCCAGCAGCTTTACTCTAGCGGGGGGGCAAGAGACCCAGTACTTC.

The chain employs TRBV15 and TRBJ2-7; TRBD1 might be the D (5 bases). V was trimmed by 2 bases and J by 2 bases, leaving 7 bases between them. The germline V gene encodes CDR1 LNHNV and CDR2 YYDKDF (reference sequence). The CDR3 contains 13 residues. CDR3 nucleotide sequence: TGTGCCACCAGCAGACAGGGCGCCTACGAGCAGTACTTC. Protein sequence: CATSRQGAYEQYF.

V usage is TRBV19 and J usage is TRBJ2-3, with TRBD1 matching over 10 bases. Germline-derived CDR1 and CDR2 are LNHDA and SQIVND (reference sequence). CDR3 length equals 15 residues. V lost 2 bases to trimming and J lost 6 bases; unmatched junction nucleotides: 5. CDR3 bases: TGTGCCAGTAGTATAAAGACAGGGGGCGGGGATACGCAGTATTTT. Its protein product is CASSIKTGGGDTQYF.

This clone was found once. V usage is TRBV11-2 and J usage is TRBJ2-1, with 7 bases that match TRBD2. Germline V gives CDR1 SGHAT, CDR2 FQNNGV. The CDR3 covers 13 residues. J lost 4 bases, V lost 5 bases, and 2 bases had no gene match. CDR3 protein: CASSGGLYNEQFF. The CDR3 coding sequence is TGTGCCAGCAGCGGGGGACTATACAATGAGCAGTTCTTC.

The V gene is TRBV4-1, the J gene TRBJ2-3, with a weak D call TRBD2 (6 bases). This CDR3 spans 14 amino acids. Germline assignment: CDR1 MGHRA and CDR2 YSYEKL. V lost 2 bases and J 2 bases, leaving 8 bases between the germline ends. The CDR3: CASSQRGNTDTQYF. Here the CDR3 DNA reads TGCGCCAGCAGCCAACGGGGGAACACAGATACGCAGTATTTT.

The J gene is TRBJ1-2, the V gene TRBV27, with D maybe TRBD1 (6 bases). The germline V gene has CDR1 MNHEY and CDR2 SMNVEV (reference sequence). There are 13 residues in the CDR3. The ends were cut back, 5 bases at V and 4 bases at J, with 11 bases in the middle. The CDR3 DNA follows: TGTGCCAGCAGTCAGGACAGTTCCTATGGCTACACCTTC. It specifies CASSQDSSYGYTF.

This rearrangement joins TRBV19 to TRBJ1-5; tentatively, D is TRBD1 (6 bases). Germline V gene sequence: CDR1 LNHDA, CDR2 SQIVND (reference sequence). V shed 5 bases and J shed 3 bases, with 17 bases lying between them. The CDR3 covers 16 residues. The DNA for the CDR3 is TGTGCCAGTAGTCCCCGACTCCTGGGACACAATCAGCCCCAGCATTTT. As protein: CASSPRLLGHNQPQHF.

The rearrangement joins TRBV19 to TRBJ1-3; D gene ambiguous. Germline V lookup: CDR1 LNHDA, CDR2 SQIVND (reference sequence). The CDR3 spans 14 residues. V dropped 7 bases and J dropped 0 bases, with 10 bases sitting between them. As DNA, the CDR3 is TGTGCCAGTAAGCCCCCGAACTCTGGAAACACCATATATTTT. Its translation: CASKPPNSGNTIYF.

The genes are TRBV25-1 and TRBJ1-3; D is uncertain. With 1 base removed from V and 0 bases from J, the gap between germline ends came to 13 bases. The V gene's germline CDR1 is MGHDK and CDR2 SYGVNS. This CDR3 is built from 17 residues. For the CDR3, the DNA is TGTGCCAGCAGTGAATGGAGAGGTGCAAACTCTGGAAACACCATATATTTT. Residues: CASSEWRGANSGNTIYF.

This sequence joins TRBV2 and TRBJ1-2, with unresolved D. The germline V and J ends were trimmed by 1 base and 0 bases, with 6 bases remaining between them. Germline CDR1 reads SNHLY; CDR2 reads FYNNEI. CDR3 length equals 14 residues. The CDR3 DNA follows: TGTGCCAGCAGTGAAGGTCAGGCTAACTATGGCTACACCTTC. It specifies CASSEGQANYGYTF. Combining the CDR3 with reference TRBV2 and TRBJ1-2 gives the whole variable domain EPEVTQTPSHQVTQMGQEVILRCVPISNHLYFYWYRQILGQKVEFLVSFYNNEISEKSEIFDDQFSVERPDGSNFTLKIRSTKLEDSAMYFCASSEGQANYGYTFGSGTRLTVV.

The rearrangement joins TRBV28 to TRBJ2-2; D perhaps matches TRBD1 (5 bases). The germline gives CDR1 MDHEN, CDR2 SYDVKM. V gave up 2 bases and J gave up 1 base, with 8 bases separating them. The CDR3 spans 15 residues. The CDR3, as DNA: TGTGCCAGCAGTTTACGAAGGGGGAACACCGGGGAGCTGTTTTTT. Its translation: CASSLRRGNTGELFF.